Shown below are 32 T cell receptor beta chains from a single sample sequenced in a study of CD8+CD57+ T cells in acquired aplastic anemia. Profiles of TCR beta VDJ and CDR3 were generated from a genomic DNA template. TCRdb fed the reads into MiXCR, producing one record per CDR3 protein. The profile shows about half a million distinct CDR3 sequences, more than 25% of them singletons. Sequenced patients had shown CD8+CD57+ cell expansion by flow cytometry. Sequencing was done on a sample of sorted CD4+, CD8+, or CD8+CD57+ T cells (not recorded which) from PBMCs. The origin of the receptors is a human donor with aplastic anemia.

This clonotype was detected ten times or more. The J gene is TRBJ2-1, the V gene TRBV24-1, with TRBD2 matching 11 bases. V trimming: 5 bases; J trimming: 6 bases; junction bases outside the gene matches: 5. Per the germline V gene, CDR1 is KGHDR and CDR2 is SFDVKD. This CDR3 is built from 15 residues. The CDR3 loop is CATSAASGRINEQFF. In DNA, the CDR3 is TGTGCCACCAGTGCGGCTAGCGGGAGGATCAATGAGCAGTTCTTC.

In its sample, this clonotype was seen many times. The chain couples TRBV9 to TRBJ1-2; D gene ambiguous. V lost 0 bases, J lost 7 bases, and 7 bases lay in between. Germline V CDR1 and CDR2: SGDLS, YYNGEE. CDR3 length equals 12 residues. The DNA of the CDR3 is TGTGCCAGCAGCGTAGATTCGGGTGGCTACACCTTC. Protein sequence: CASSVDSGGYTF.

The gene calls are TRBV20-1 and TRBJ1-5; 7 positions match TRBD1. V lost 3 bases and J lost 3; bases outside the gene matches: 2. The germline V gene encodes CDR1 DFQATT and CDR2 SNEGSKA (reference sequence). This CDR3 comprises 13 residues. In nucleotides, the CDR3 is TGCAGTGCTAGGACAGGGCCCAATCAGCCCCAGCATTTT. Amino acids: CSARTGPNQPQHF.

In its sample, this clonotype was seen many times. This chain joins TRBV15 and TRBJ2-7; the D is unclear. CDR3 size: 14 residues. Trimming removed 0 bases from V and 7 bases from J, with 13 bases in between. The germline V gene encodes CDR1 LNHNV and CDR2 YYDKDF (reference sequence). The CDR3 spells CATSRDAAGREQYF. In DNA form, the CDR3 reads TGTGCCACCAGCAGAGATGCGGCCGGGCGGGAGCAGTACTTC.

This clonotype was counted many times. This chain joins TRBV5-1 and TRBJ2-6; D remains unclear. CDR1 is SGHRS and CDR2 is YFSETQ in the germline V gene. Deletions cut 0 bases from V and 0 bases from J, with 13 bases between. This CDR3 spans 18 amino acids. CDR3 residues: CASSLGEAKHSGANVLTF. In DNA, the CDR3 is TGCGCCAGCAGCTTGGGAGAAGCAAAACACTCTGGGGCCAACGTCCTGACTTTC.

V gene TRBV15 combines with J gene TRBJ1-2, with TRBD1 identical over 8 bases. This CDR3 has 14 amino acids. V gave up 3 bases and J gave up 4 bases; unmatched junction bases: 4. The germline V gene has CDR1 LNHNV and CDR2 YYDKDF (reference sequence). CDR3 region: CATSSRQGSYGYTF. The CDR3 bases are TGTGCCACCAGCAGCAGACAGGGGTCCTATGGCTACACCTTC.

This clonotype was detected ten times or more. This sequence joins TRBV2 and TRBJ1-1; 7 bases agree with TRBD1. The CDR3 spans 14 residues. Per germline, CDR1 SNHLY and CDR2 FYNNEI. The J segment lost 5 bases and the V segment lost 4 bases, leaving 7 bases of the junction unmatched. DNA for the CDR3: TGTGCCAGCAGTGTTACAGGGGCTTCTACTGAAGCTTTCTTT. Its translation is CASSVTGASTEAFF.

In its sample, this clonotype was seen many times. The rearrangement links TRBV9 to TRBJ1-6; TRBD1 might be the D (5 bases). This CDR3 contains 14 residues. Trimming shortened V by 0 bases and J by 8 bases, and 9 bases separated the two germline ends. The V gene's germline CDR1 is SGDLS and CDR2 YYNGEE. The CDR3 here is CASSVVGDDSPLHF. As DNA, the CDR3 is TGTGCCAGCAGCGTAGTAGGGGATGATTCACCCCTCCACTTT.

In its sample, this clonotype was seen many times. The chain joins TRBV20-1 to TRBJ1-5; TRBD1 might be the D (6 bases). The V and J ends lost 1 base and 4 bases respectively, with 8 bases between them. The germline gives CDR1 DFQATT, CDR2 SNEGSKA (reference sequence). CDR3 size: 13 residues. CDR3 in DNA: TGCAGTGCTAGAGGGGGACAAAATCAGCCCCAGCATTTT. Its translation is CSARGGQNQPQHF.

A word on this clonotype: One junction end does not reproduce the germline sequence, and a read error may be involved. In DNA form, the CDR3 reads TGCAACGTTAAGGGGCTGACTAATGAAAAACTGTTTTTT. Translation gives CNVKGLTNEKLFF. The rearrangement links TRBV29-1 to TRBJ1-4; perhaps TRBD1 as D (5 bases). This CDR3 has 13 residues. Germline assignment: CDR1 SQVTM and CDR2 ANQGSEA.

The J gene is TRBJ1-4, the V gene TRBV5-1, with D perhaps matching TRBD1 (5 bases). There are 14 residues in the CDR3. Germline values: CDR1 SGHRS, CDR2 YFSETQ. Trimming stripped 1 base from V and 7 bases from J, with 11 bases between. Written as DNA, the CDR3 is TGCGCCAGCAGCTTGATCCAGGGTCGTGAAAAACTGTTTTTT. Its translation: CASSLIQGREKLFF.

Comments on this clonotype: The CDR3 carries no conserved terminal phenylalanine or tryptophan, so it likely arises from a read error. This chain's CDR3 is CSSGLSNQPQHS. As DNA, the CDR3 is TGCAGTTCCGGGCTTAGCAATCAGCCCCAGCATTCT. The rearrangement joins TRBV20-1 to TRBJ1-5; the D is unclear. The CDR3 runs 12 residues. The germline CDR1 and CDR2 sequences are DFQATT and SNEGSKA (reference sequence). Trimming stripped 8 bases from V and 0 bases from J, with 8 bases between.

The CDR3 protein is CASSKRGPGNTIYF. The CDR3 DNA is TGTGCCAGCAGCAAGAGGGGCCCGGGAAACACCATATATTTT. This sequence joins TRBV5-6 and TRBJ1-3; D perhaps matches TRBD1 (5 bases). Deletions cut 4 bases from V and 4 bases from J, with 12 bases between. The germline gives CDR1 SGHDT, CDR2 YYEEEE. The CDR3 has 14 residues.

The rearrangement uses TRBV6-5 and TRBJ1-5; D might be TRBD1 (5 bases). From germline, CDR1 is MNHEY and CDR2 SVGAGI. There are 14 residues in the CDR3. V was shortened by 4 bases and J by 7 bases, with 14 bases between the two germline ends. In DNA, the CDR3 is TGTGCCAGCAGTTCCCCAGGGTTACGACAGCCCCAGCATTTT. Protein sequence: CASSSPGLRQPQHF.

This clonotype was seen many times. The chain joins TRBV7-6 to TRBJ2-5; 7 positions match TRBD1. CDR3 length: 13 amino acids. Unmatched junction bases numbered 1, after V lost 2 bases and J lost 4 bases. Germline loops: CDR1 SGHVS, CDR2 FNYEAQ. CDR3: CASSLHRGETQYF. The DNA for the CDR3 is TGTGCCAGCAGCTTACACAGGGGAGAGACCCAGTACTTC.

Turning to this clonotype: A read error is likely, as this CDR3 ends without the conserved phenylalanine or tryptophan. This sequence joins TRBV20-1 and TRBJ2-2, with 9 bases lining up with TRBD2. This CDR3 comprises 15 residues. The J segment lost 2 bases and the V segment lost 6 bases, leaving 7 bases of the junction unmatched. Germline CDR1 DFQATT, CDR2 SNEGSKA (reference sequence). DNA for the CDR3: TGCAGTGCGAGCCTTAGCGGGGGAAACACCGGGGAGCTGTTTTCT. Translating it yields CSASLSGGNTGELFS.

This clonotype appeared a few times. Here the CDR3 reads CSASAGQSSYEQYF. CDR3 nucleotide sequence: TGCAGTGCCAGCGCTGGACAGAGCTCCTACGAGCAGTACTTC. The rearrangement links TRBV20-1 to TRBJ2-7; maybe TRBD1 (6 bases). The CDR3 consists of 14 residues. V lost 6 bases to trimming and J lost 0 bases, with 15 bases between them. CDR1 is DFQATT and CDR2 is SNEGSKA in the germline V gene (reference sequence).

The chain is built from TRBV19 and TRBJ1-2; possibly TRBD1 for D (5 bases). Germline V gives CDR1 LNHDA, CDR2 SQIVND (reference sequence). CDR3 length: 18 amino acids. The germline V and J ends were trimmed by 5 bases and 4 bases, with 26 bases remaining between them. This chain's CDR3 is CASSARGFGAGLLYGYTF. The CDR3 bases are TGTGCCAGTAGTGCAAGGGGTTTCGGGGCAGGCCTCCTCTATGGCTACACCTTC. Using reference TRBV19 and TRBJ1-2 for the parts outside the CDR3, the full variable domain is DGGITQSPKYLFRKEGQNVTLSCEQNLNHDAMYWYRQDPGQGLRLIYYSQIVNDFQKGDIAEGYSVSREKKESFPLTVTSAQKNPTAFYLCASSARGFGAGLLYGYTFGSGTRLTVV.

There are many counts of this clonotype. This chain joins TRBV25-1 and TRBJ1-4; 7 bases fit TRBD1. This CDR3 contains 14 residues. Trimming at V came to 8 bases and at J to 0 bases, leaving 3 bases not matched to a gene. The germline V gene has CDR1 MGHDK and CDR2 SYGVNS. CDR3 region: CASGQATTNEKLFF. CDR3 nucleotides: TGTGCCAGCGGACAGGCAACAACTAATGAAAAACTGTTTTTT.

This clonotype was detected many times. The V and J genes are TRBV7-6 and TRBJ2-7; 11 nucleotides align to TRBD2. J was trimmed by 3 bases and V by 4 bases; bases with no gene match: 5. The CDR3 runs 15 residues. CDR1 is SGHVS and CDR2 is FNYEAQ in the germline V gene. The CDR3 sequence: CASSSLTSGGYEQYF. The DNA of the CDR3 is TGTGCCAGCAGCTCTCTAACTAGCGGGGGCTACGAGCAGTACTTC.

The chain links TRBV7-9 to TRBJ1-2; TRBD1 aligns across 8 bases. J was trimmed by 2 bases and V by 11 bases; bases with no gene match: 10. CDR3 length: 14 amino acids. Germline CDR1 is SEHNR and CDR2 is FQNEAQ (reference sequence). Here the CDR3 DNA reads TGTGCCTGGAGAGACCGGGACAGGAACTATGGCTACACCTTC. As protein: CAWRDRDRNYGYTF.

Note on this clonotype: A read error may be the cause here, since a much bigger clone is one base away. This likely comes from a read error, as the CDR3 has no conserved phenylalanine or tryptophan at its end. The rearrangement links TRBV20-1 to TRBJ2-7, with TRBD1 as a possible D gene (5 bases). The V gene's germline CDR1 is DFQATT and CDR2 SNEGSKA (reference sequence). The CDR3 runs to 12 residues. V was clipped by 6 bases and J by 5 bases, with 14 bases between them. The chain's CDR3 is CSASPRADEQYS. The DNA for the CDR3 is TGCAGTGCCTCTCCCAGGGCCGACGAGCAGTACTCC.

This clonotype was detected ten times or more. The CDR3 end shows no conserved phenylalanine or tryptophan, and so a read error is likely. It is unclear where the CDR3 begins or ends on the DNA, so no DNA is shown, and the CDR3 is as TCRdb lists it. The chain combines TRBV6-4 with TRBJ1-2. The CDR3 is 10 amino acids long, termini counted. Germline V gene data show CDR1 as MRHNA and CDR2 as SNTAGT. The CDR3 loop is CASSDSGRSY.

The count of this clonotype is one. A much larger clonotype is one base distant, so this may be a read error. This chain uses TRBV2 with TRBJ2-5; 10 bases are shared with TRBD1. CDR3 length: 15 amino acids. The junction had 10 bases not matched to a gene; V was cut back by 3 bases and J by 9 bases. Germline loops: CDR1 SNHLY, CDR2 FYNNEI. This CDR3 reads CASSEDRQGAEAQYF. In DNA form, the CDR3 reads TGTGCCAGCAGTGAGGATCGACAGGGGGCTGAGGCCCAGTACTTC.

This clonotype has a count of ten or more. The chain has TRBV24-1 and TRBJ1-1; no firm D call. This CDR3 region has 13 residues. Germline V gives CDR1 KGHDR, CDR2 SFDVKD. The V and J ends lost 4 bases and 2 bases respectively, with 7 bases between them. This CDR3 reads CATSDGSNTEAFF. The CDR3 DNA sequence: TGTGCCACCAGTGACGGAAGCAACACTGAAGCTTTCTTT.

CDR3 DNA: TGTGCCAGCAGTGCTGAACAGGAGTATGGCTACACCTTC. This translates into CASSAEQEYGYTF. V usage is TRBV2 and J usage is TRBJ1-2, with TRBD1 as a possible D gene (5 bases). The V end lost 4 bases, the J end lost 5 bases, and 11 bases lay between the germline ends. Per the germline V gene, CDR1 is SNHLY and CDR2 is FYNNEI. The CDR3 length is 13 residues.

This clonotype was seen at least ten times. The rearrangement joins TRBV7-2 to TRBJ1-3, with 9 nucleotides matching TRBD1. This CDR3 contains 15 residues. Germline CDR1 reads SGHTA; CDR2 reads FQGNSA. Losses at the gene ends were 5 bases for V and 1 base for J; bases not matched to a gene: 3. The CDR3 region is CASSRDRASGNTIYF. The CDR3 DNA is TGTGCCAGCAGCAGGGACAGGGCGTCTGGAAACACCATATATTTT.

This clonotype has ten or more counts. J is TRBJ2-5 and V is TRBV9; D is possibly TRBD1 (5 bases). The germline V gene has CDR1 SGDLS and CDR2 YYNGEE. The ends were cut back, 0 bases at V and 5 bases at J, with 8 bases in the middle. The CDR3 spans 13 residues. The CDR3 sequence is CASSVEGAETQYF. Here the CDR3 DNA reads TGTGCCAGCAGCGTAGAAGGGGCCGAGACCCAGTACTTC.

This clonotype was observed many times. The chain couples TRBV4-2 to TRBJ1-5; 7 bases map to TRBD1. In germline, CDR1 is LGHNA, CDR2 YNFKEQ. The CDR3 extends over 15 amino acids. V lost 2 bases and J lost 3; bases outside the gene matches: 4. The CDR3 coding sequence is TGTGCCAGCAGCCAAAGAGGACAGGACAATCAGCCCCAGCATTTT. This sequence encodes CASSQRGQDNQPQHF.

This clonotype was seen a handful of times. The chain recombines TRBV19 with TRBJ2-2; D may be TRBD1 (5 bases). Trimming shortened V by 6 bases and J by 0 bases, and 14 bases separated the two germline ends. The CDR3 has 16 residues. CDR1 is LNHDA and CDR2 is SQIVND in the germline V gene (reference sequence). The CDR3 region has the DNA TGTGCCAGTAGAAAGGCCAGGGATTCGAACACCGGGGAGCTGTTTTTT. As protein: CASRKARDSNTGELFF.

The V call is TRBV15, the J call TRBJ1-5; D unresolved. The CDR3 totals 15 residues. CDR1 and CDR2 from the germline V gene are LNHNV and YYDKDF (reference sequence). V lost 0 bases and J lost 6, with 12 bases in between. For the CDR3, the DNA is TGTGCCACCAGCAGAGAGGTCACAGAGCTTCAGCCCCAGCATTTT. Encoded protein: CATSREVTELQPQHF. Drawing the rest from reference TRBV15 and TRBJ1-5, the complete variable domain is DAMVIQNPRYQVTQFGKPVTLSCSQTLNHNVMYWYQQKSSQAPKLLFHYYDKDFNNEADTPDNFQSRRPNTSFCFLDIRSPGLGDTAMYLCATSREVTELQPQHFGDGTRLSIL.

The V call is TRBV6-4, the J call TRBJ1-2, with D hard to call. The CDR3 runs to 11 residues. The ends were cut back, 5 bases at V and 12 bases at J, with 13 bases in the middle. Germline-derived CDR1 and CDR2 are MRHNA and SNTAGT. CDR3 DNA: TGTGCCAGCAGTCCTGGATACGGCCACACCTTC. It yields the protein CASSPGYGHTF.